Sequencing of this TCR beta chain was carried out in a study of blood T cell repertoires in COVID-19. Study-wide context: Specimens from acute and convalescent COVID-19 originated in the United States, Italy and Spain. Nucleic acid was either cDNA or gDNA, and it came from T cells, B-cell-depleted T cells, or PBMCs.

The CDR3 extends over 19 amino acids. Original methodology: Nucleated cell number was recorded as an estimate derived from reference gene primer amplification. Measured with immunoSEQ multiplex PCR; TCRdb has only the in-frame clones, and not every one. V, J and clone size were drawn from that table, and D and trimming were deduced from the DNA. The sample lists a few hundred thousand clones, approximately 85% occurring once. This TCR derives from a woman aged 25 to 39 with acute or convalescent COVID-19. Sequenced material: peripheral blood. This chain uses TRBV21-1 with TRBJ2-5; the table gives TRBD2 as D, unverified against the DNA. TRBV21-1 is a documented pseudogene. The CDR3 DNA reads as TGTGCCAGCAGCAAAGAGAAGGGAGTTCGCAGAGTGGCACAAGAGACCCAGTACTTC. Translation gives CASSKEKGVRRVAQETQYF.